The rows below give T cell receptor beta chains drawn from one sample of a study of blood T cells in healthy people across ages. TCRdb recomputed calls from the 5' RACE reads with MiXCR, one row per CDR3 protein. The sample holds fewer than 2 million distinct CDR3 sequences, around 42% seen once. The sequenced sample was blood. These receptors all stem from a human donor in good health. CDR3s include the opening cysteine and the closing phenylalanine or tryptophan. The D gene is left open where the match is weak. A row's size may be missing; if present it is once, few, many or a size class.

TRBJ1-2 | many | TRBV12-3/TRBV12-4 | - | TGTGCCAGCAGTTTACAGGCGGGGGACTATGGCTACACCTTC | CASSLQAGDYGYTF
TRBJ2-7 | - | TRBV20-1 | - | TGCAGTGCTAGAGATCTTTCAACAGTTACCTACGAGCAGTACTTC | CSARDLSTVTYEQYF
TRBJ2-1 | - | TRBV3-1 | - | TGTGCCAGCAGCCAACCGCCCTACTCCTACAATGAGCAGTTCTTC | CASSQPPYSYNEQFF
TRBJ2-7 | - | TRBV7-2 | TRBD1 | TGTGCCAGCAGCTCCCGGACAGGGGATATCTACGAGCAGTACTTC | CASSSRTGDIYEQYF
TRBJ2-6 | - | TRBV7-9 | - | TGTGCCAGCAGCTCAAGTGATAGGTCCTCTGGGGCCAACGTCCTGACTTTC | CASSSSDRSSGANVLTF
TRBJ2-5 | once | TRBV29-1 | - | TGCAGCGTTGACGCCACGGAGACCCAGTACTTC | CSVDATETQYF
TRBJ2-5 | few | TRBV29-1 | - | TGCAGCGTTGGGACAGAGACGGAGACCCAGTACTTC | CSVGTETETQYF
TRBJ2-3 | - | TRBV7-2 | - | TGTGCCAGCAGCTTAGTAGCTGACAGCACAGATACGCAGTATTTT | CASSLVADSTDTQYF
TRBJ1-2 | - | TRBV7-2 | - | TGTGCCAGCAGCTTAGATGGGGGGCCTTACTATGGCTACACCTTC | CASSLDGGPYYGYTF
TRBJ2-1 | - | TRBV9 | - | TGTGCCAGCAGCGTAGCGACGGGCAGCACCCTCTCCTACAATGAGCAGTTCTTC | CASSVATGSTLSYNEQFF
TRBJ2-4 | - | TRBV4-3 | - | TGCGCCAGCAGCCCGGACCGGGCTCGTCGGGACATTCAGTACTTC | CASSPDRARRDIQYF
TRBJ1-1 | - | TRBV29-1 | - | TGCAGCGTTGAAGACCTCGGGGCTTCCGAAGCTTTCTTT | CSVEDLGASEAFF
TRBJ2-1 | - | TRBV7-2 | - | TGTGCCAGCAGCTCCCAGATGAACAATGAGCAGTTCTTC | CASSSQMNNEQFF
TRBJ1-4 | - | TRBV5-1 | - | TGCGCCACCCCCGGGACACTTTATAACTCTAATGAAAAACTGTTTTTT | CATPGTLYNSNEKLFF
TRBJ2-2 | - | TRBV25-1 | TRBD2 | TGTGCCAGCAGAATGGGGGGGACCGGGGAGCTGTTTTTT | CASRMGGTGELFF
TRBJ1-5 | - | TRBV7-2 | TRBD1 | TGTGCCAGCAGCGAATCCGGGACAGGGGCACATGGCAATCAGCCCCAGCATTTT | CASSESGTGAHGNQPQHF
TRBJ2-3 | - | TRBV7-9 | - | TGTGCCAGCAGCTTAGGGGTCTCCAGATACGAGTATTTT | CASSLGVSRYEYF
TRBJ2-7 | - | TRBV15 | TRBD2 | TGTGCCAGTGGCGGGGGGCCTTGGGAGCAGTACTTC | CASGGGPWEQYF
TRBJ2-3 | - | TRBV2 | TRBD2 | TGTGCCAGCAGTGATATCCTAGCGGGAGTGGCAGATACGCAGTATTTT | CASSDILAGVADTQYF
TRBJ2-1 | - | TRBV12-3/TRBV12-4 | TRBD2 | TGTGCCAGCAGTATGCAAGCGGGGGGGGTGAATGAGCAGTTCTTC | CASSMQAGGVNEQFF
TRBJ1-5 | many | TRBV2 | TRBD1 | TGTGCCAGCAGTGGGACAGGGGGCAATCAGCCCCAGCATTTT | CASSGTGGNQPQHF
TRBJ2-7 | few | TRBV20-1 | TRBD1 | TGCAGCGCTACCGACAGGGGACACGAGCAGTACTTC | CSATDRGHEQYF